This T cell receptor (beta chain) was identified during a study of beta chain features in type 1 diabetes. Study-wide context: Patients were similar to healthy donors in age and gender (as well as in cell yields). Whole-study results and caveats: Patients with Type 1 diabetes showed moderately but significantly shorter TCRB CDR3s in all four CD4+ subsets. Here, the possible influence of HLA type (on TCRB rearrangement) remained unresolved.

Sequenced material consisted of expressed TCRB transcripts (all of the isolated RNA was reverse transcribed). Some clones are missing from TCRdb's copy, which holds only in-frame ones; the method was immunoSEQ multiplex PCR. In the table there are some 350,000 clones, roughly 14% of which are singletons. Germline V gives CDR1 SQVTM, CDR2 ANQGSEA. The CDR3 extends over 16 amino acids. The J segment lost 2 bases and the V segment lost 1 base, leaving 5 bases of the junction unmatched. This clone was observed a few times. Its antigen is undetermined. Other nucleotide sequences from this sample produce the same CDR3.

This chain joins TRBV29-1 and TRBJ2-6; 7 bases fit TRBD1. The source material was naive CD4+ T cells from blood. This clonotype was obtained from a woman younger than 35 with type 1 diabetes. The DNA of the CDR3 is TGCAGCGTTGAAGGACAGGGATCTCCTGGGGCCAACGTCCTGACTTTC. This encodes CSVEGQGSPGANVLTF.